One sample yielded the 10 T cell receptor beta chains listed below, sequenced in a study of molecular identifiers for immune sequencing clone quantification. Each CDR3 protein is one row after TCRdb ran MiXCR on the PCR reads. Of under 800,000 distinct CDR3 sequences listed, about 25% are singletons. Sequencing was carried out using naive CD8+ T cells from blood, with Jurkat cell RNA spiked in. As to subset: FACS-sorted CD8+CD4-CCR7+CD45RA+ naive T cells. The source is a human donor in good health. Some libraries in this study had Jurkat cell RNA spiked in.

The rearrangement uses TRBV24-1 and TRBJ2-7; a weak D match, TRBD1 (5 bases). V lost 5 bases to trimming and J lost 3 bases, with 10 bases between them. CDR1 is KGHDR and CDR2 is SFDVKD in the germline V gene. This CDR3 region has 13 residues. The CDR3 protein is CATSGTGGYEQYF. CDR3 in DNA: TGTGCCACCAGTGGCACAGGCGGCTACGAGCAGTACTTC.

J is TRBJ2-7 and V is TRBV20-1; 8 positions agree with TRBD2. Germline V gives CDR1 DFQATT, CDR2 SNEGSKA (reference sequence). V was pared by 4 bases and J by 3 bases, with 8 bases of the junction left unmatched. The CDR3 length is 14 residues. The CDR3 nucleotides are TGCAGTGCTACCGAGCGGGGGACCTTCTACGAGCAGTACTTC. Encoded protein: CSATERGTFYEQYF.

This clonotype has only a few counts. This chain's CDR3 is CASNPRGHGANVLTF. The CDR3 DNA sequence: TGTGCCAGCAATCCCAGGGGGCATGGGGCCAACGTCCTGACTTTC. The chain employs TRBV27 and TRBJ2-6; TRBD1 aligns across 8 bases. From germline, CDR1 is MNHEY and CDR2 SMNVEV (reference sequence). With 7 bases clipped from V and 3 bases from J, the junction kept 5 bases outside the gene matches. CDR3 size: 15 residues.

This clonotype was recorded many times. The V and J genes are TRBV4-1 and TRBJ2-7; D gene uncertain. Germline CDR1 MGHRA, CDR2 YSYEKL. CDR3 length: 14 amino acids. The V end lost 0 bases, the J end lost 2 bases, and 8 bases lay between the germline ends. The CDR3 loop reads CASSQEGYTYEQYF. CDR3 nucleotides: TGCGCCAGCAGCCAAGAGGGGTATACCTACGAGCAGTACTTC.

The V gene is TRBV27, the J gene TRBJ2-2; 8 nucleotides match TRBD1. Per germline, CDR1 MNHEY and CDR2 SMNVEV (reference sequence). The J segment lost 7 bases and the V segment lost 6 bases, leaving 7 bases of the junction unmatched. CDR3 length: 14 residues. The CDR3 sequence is CASRTGQGGGELFF. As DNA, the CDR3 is TGTGCCAGCAGAACCGGACAGGGCGGCGGGGAGCTGTTTTTT.

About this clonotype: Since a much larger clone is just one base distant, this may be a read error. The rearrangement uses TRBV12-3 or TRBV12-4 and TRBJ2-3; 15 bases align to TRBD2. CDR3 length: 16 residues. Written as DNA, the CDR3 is TGTGCCAGCAGCCAGGGACTAGCGGGGGGCACAAATACGCAGTATTTT. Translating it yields CASSQGLAGGTNTQYF.

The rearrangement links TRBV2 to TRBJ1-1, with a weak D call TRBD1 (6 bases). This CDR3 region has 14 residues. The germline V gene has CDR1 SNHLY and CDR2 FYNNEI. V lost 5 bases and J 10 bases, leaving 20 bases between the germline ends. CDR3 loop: CASSPGTLYFGAFF. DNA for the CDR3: TGTGCCAGCAGTCCGGGGACACTGTACTTCGGAGCTTTCTTT.

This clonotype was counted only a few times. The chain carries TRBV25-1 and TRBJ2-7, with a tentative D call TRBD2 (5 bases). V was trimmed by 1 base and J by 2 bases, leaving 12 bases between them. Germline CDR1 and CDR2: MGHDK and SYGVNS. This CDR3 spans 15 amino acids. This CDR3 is CASSESGLIAYEQYF. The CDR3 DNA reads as TGTGCCAGCAGTGAATCCGGACTTATAGCCTACGAGCAGTACTTC.

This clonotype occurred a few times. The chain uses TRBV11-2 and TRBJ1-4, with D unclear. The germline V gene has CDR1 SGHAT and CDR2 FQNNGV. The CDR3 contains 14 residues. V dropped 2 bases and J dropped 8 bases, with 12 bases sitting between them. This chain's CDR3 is CASSLSTAREKLFF. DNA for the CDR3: TGTGCCAGCAGCTTAAGCACCGCCCGGGAAAAACTGTTTTTT. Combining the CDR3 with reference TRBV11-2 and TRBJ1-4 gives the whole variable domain EAGVAQSPRYKIIEKRQSVAFWCNPISGHATLYWYQQILGQGPKLLIQFQNNGVVDDSQLPKDRFSAERLKGVDSTLKIQPAKLEDSAVYLCASSLSTAREKLFFGSGTQLSVL.

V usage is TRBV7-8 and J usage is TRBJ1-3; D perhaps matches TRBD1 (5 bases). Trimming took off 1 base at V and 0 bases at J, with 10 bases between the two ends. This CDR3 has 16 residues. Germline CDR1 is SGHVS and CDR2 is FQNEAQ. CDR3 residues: CASSLVGGGSGNTIYF. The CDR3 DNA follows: TGTGCCAGCAGCTTAGTTGGGGGGGGCTCTGGAAACACCATATATTTT. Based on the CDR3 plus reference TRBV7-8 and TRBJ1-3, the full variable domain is GAGVSQSPRYKVAKRGQDVALRCDPISGHVSLFWYQQALGQGPEFLTYFQNEAQLDKSGLPSDRFFAERPEGSVSTLKIQRTQQEDSAVYLCASSLVGGGSGNTIYFGEGSWLTVV.